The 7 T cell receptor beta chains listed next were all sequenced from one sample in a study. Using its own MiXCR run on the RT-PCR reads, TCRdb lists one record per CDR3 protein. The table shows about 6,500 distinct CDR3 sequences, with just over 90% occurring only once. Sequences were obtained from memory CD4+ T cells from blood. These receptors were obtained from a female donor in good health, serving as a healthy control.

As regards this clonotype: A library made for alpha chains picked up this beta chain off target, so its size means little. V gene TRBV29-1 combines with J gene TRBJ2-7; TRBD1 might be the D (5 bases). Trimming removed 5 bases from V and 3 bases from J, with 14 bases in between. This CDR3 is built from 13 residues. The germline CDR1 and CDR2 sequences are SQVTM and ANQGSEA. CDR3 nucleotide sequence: TGCAGCGTTATGGTACAGGCGAGCTACGAGCAGTACTTC. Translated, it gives CSVMVQASYEQYF.

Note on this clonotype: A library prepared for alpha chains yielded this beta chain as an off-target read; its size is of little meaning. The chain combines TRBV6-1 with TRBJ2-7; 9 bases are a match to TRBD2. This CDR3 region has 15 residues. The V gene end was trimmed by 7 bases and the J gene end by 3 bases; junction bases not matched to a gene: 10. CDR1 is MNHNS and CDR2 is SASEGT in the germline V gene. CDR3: CASTKGNSGSYEQYF. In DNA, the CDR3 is TGTGCCAGCACCAAGGGAAATAGCGGGAGCTACGAGCAGTACTTC.

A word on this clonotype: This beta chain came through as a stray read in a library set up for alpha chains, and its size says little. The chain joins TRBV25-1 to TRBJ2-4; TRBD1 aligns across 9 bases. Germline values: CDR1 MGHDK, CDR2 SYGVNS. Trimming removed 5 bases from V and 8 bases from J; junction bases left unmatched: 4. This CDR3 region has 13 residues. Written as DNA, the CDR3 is TGTGCCAGCAGTACAGGGGGCGCCGACATTCAGTACTTC. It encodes CASSTGGADIQYF.

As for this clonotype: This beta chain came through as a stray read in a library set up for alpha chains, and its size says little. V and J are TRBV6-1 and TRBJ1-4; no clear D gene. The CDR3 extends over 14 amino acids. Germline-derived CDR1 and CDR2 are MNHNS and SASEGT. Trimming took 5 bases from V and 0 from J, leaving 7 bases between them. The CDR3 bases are TGTGCCAGCAGTCCGTCTGCAACTAATGAAAAACTGTTTTTT. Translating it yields CASSPSATNEKLFF.

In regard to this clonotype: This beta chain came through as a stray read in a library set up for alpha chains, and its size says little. The CDR3 DNA is TGCGCCAGCAGTGAATCCGGGTCCTACGAGCAGTACTTC. It translates to CASSESGSYEQYF. The chain has TRBV10-1 and TRBJ2-7; no clear D. The CDR3 has 13 residues. Germline CDR1 and CDR2: WNHNN and SYGVQD (reference sequence). Trimming stripped 3 bases from V and 1 base from J, with 7 bases between.

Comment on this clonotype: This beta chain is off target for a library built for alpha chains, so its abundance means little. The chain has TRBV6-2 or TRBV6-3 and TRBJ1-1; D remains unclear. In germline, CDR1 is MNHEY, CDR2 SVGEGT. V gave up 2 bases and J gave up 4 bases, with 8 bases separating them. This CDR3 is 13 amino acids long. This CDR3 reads CASSYGGFTEAFF. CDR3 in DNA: TGTGCCAGCAGTTACGGAGGATTCACTGAAGCTTTCTTT.

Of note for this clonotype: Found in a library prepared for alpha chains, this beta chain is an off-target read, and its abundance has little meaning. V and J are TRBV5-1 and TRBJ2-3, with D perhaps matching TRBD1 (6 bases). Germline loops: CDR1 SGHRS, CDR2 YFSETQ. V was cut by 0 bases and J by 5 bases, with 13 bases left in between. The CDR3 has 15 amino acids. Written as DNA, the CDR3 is TGCGCCAGCAGCTTGGGACTCTCGACAGGAGATACGCAGTATTTT. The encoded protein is CASSLGLSTGDTQYF.